The rows below give T cell receptor beta chains drawn from one sample of a study of control samples from healthy donors and cancer patients. Profiling relied on immunoSEQ multiplex PCR, and the TCRdb table lists in-frame clones only, not all of them. The sample contains some 210,000 clones, over 80% of which appear only once. The specimen sequenced was blood. The source is a man younger than 40 in good health. Each CDR3 is given with its conserved first and last residue. A D gene is named only where the DNA matches it firmly. Size values are once, few and many counts, or a class for expanded clones, and some rows have none.

cdr3_aa: CAWSVPDRVNGYTF
cdr3_nt: TGTGCCTGGAGTGTACCGGACAGGGTCAATGGCTACACCTTC
v_call: TRBV30
d_call: TRBD1
j_call: TRBJ1-2
clone_size: .

cdr3_aa: CASRPSVVGEAFF
cdr3_nt: TGTGCCAGCAGACCTAGCGTGGTAGGCGAAGCTTTCTTT
v_call: TRBV11-1
d_call: .
j_call: TRBJ1-1
clone_size: .

cdr3_aa: CSARSADTQYF
cdr3_nt: TGCAGTGCTAGGTCGGCAGATACGCAGTATTTT
v_call: TRBV20-1
d_call: .
j_call: TRBJ2-3
clone_size: .

cdr3_aa: CASGLGDTRNQPQHF
cdr3_nt: TGTGCTAGTGGTTTGGGGGACACCCGCAATCAGCCCCAGCATTTT
v_call: TRBV12-5
d_call: .
j_call: TRBJ1-5
clone_size: .

cdr3_aa: CASSSDRGSYNEQFF
cdr3_nt: TGTGCCAGTAGTAGTGACAGGGGATCCTACAATGAGCAGTTCTTC
v_call: TRBV19
d_call: TRBD1
j_call: TRBJ2-1
clone_size: .

cdr3_aa: CASSLWDYPGFVIQYF
cdr3_nt: TGTGCCAGCAGTTTATGGGACTACCCGGGGTTTGTGATTCAGTACTTC
v_call: TRBV27
d_call: TRBD2
j_call: TRBJ2-4
clone_size: .

cdr3_aa: CASSLVVNTEAFF
cdr3_nt: TGTGCCAGCAGCTTGGTAGTGAACACTGAAGCTTTCTTT
v_call: TRBV5-6
d_call: .
j_call: TRBJ1-1
clone_size: .

cdr3_aa: CASSLGQGAAQPQHF
cdr3_nt: TGTGCCAGCAGCCTGGGACAGGGGGCAGCGCAGCCCCAGCATTTT
v_call: TRBV7-9
d_call: TRBD1
j_call: TRBJ1-5
clone_size: few

cdr3_aa: CASSVGRVTF
cdr3_nt: TGTGCCAGCAGCGTAGGCCGGGTCACCTTC
v_call: TRBV2
d_call: .
j_call: TRBJ1-2
clone_size: once

cdr3_aa: CASSSRGQGTGELFF
cdr3_nt: TGTGCCAGCAGCTCTAGGGGCCAGGGCACCGGGGAGCTGTTTTTT
v_call: TRBV11-3
d_call: .
j_call: TRBJ2-2
clone_size: .

cdr3_aa: CASSTVRNNSPLHF
cdr3_nt: TGTGCCAGTAGTACGGTCAGGAATAATTCACCCCTCCACTTT
v_call: TRBV19
d_call: .
j_call: TRBJ1-6
clone_size: .

cdr3_aa: CASSLASGGSNEQFF
cdr3_nt: TGTGCCAGCAGCTTAGCTAGCGGGGGATCCAATGAGCAGTTCTTC
v_call: TRBV11-2
d_call: TRBD2
j_call: TRBJ2-1
clone_size: .

cdr3_aa: CASSQPGPGVGTQYF
cdr3_nt: TGCGCCAGCAGCCAGCCGGGGCCGGGAGTGGGTACGCAGTATTTT
v_call: TRBV5-1
d_call: .
j_call: TRBJ2-3
clone_size: once

cdr3_aa: CASSYGRTLYNEQFF
cdr3_nt: TGTGCCAGCAGTTATGGTCGGACACTCTACAATGAGCAGTTCTTC
v_call: TRBV6-6
d_call: .
j_call: TRBJ2-1
clone_size: .

cdr3_aa: CASSYSSVRDPYEQYF
cdr3_nt: TGTGCCAGCAGTTACTCTAGCGTCCGGGACCCCTACGAGCAGTACTTC
v_call: TRBV6-6
d_call: .
j_call: TRBJ2-7
clone_size: .

cdr3_aa: CASSPTGQSNQPQHF
cdr3_nt: TGTGCCAGCAGCCCAACAGGACAGTCCAATCAGCCCCAGCATTTT
v_call: TRBV6-5
d_call: .
j_call: TRBJ1-5
clone_size: .

cdr3_aa: CASSYDETYEQYF
cdr3_nt: TGTGCCAGCAGTTACGATGAAACCTACGAGCAGTACTTC
v_call: TRBV6-5
d_call: .
j_call: TRBJ2-7
clone_size: .

cdr3_aa: CASSNNVITEQFF
cdr3_nt: TGTGCCAGTAGTAATAACGTAATTACTGAGCAGTTCTTC
v_call: TRBV19
d_call: .
j_call: TRBJ2-1
clone_size: few

cdr3_aa: CASSPEADSSTEAFF
cdr3_nt: TGTGCCAGCAGCCCAGAGGCTGACAGTAGCACTGAAGCTTTCTTT
v_call: TRBV11-2
d_call: .
j_call: TRBJ1-1
clone_size: .

cdr3_aa: CASRRNRGNEQYF
cdr3_nt: TGTGCCAGCAGACGAAACAGGGGGAACGAGCAGTACTTC
v_call: TRBV27
d_call: TRBD1
j_call: TRBJ2-7
clone_size: .

cdr3_aa: CASSLEGPGSGNTIYF
cdr3_nt: TGCGCCAGCAGCTTGGAGGGGCCGGGCTCTGGAAACACCATATATTTT
v_call: TRBV5-1
d_call: .
j_call: TRBJ1-3
clone_size: .

cdr3_aa: CASSPLSRQTTNTEAFF
cdr3_nt: TGTGCCAGCAGTCCTTTATCCCGACAGACTACTAACACTGAAGCTTTCTTT
v_call: TRBV6-6
d_call: .
j_call: TRBJ1-1
clone_size: .

cdr3_aa: CASSAGSQGNEQFF
cdr3_nt: TGCGCCAGCAGTGCGGGCAGTCAGGGTAATGAGCAGTTCTTC
v_call: TRBV10-1
d_call: .
j_call: TRBJ2-1
clone_size: .

cdr3_aa: CASSQYTRVTGELFF
cdr3_nt: TGTGCCAGCAGCCAATATACCAGGGTGACCGGGGAGCTGTTTTTT
v_call: TRBV3-1/TRBV3-2
d_call: .
j_call: TRBJ2-2
clone_size: .

cdr3_aa: CASSDSTIKDTQYF
cdr3_nt: TGTGCCAGCAGTGACTCAACGATCAAGGATACGCAGTATTTT
v_call: TRBV2
d_call: .
j_call: TRBJ2-3
clone_size: .

cdr3_aa: CASSNPSSYEQYF
cdr3_nt: TGTGCCAGTAGTAACCCCAGCTCCTACGAGCAGTACTTC
v_call: TRBV19
d_call: .
j_call: TRBJ2-7
clone_size: .

cdr3_aa: CARSVTEVNYGYTF
cdr3_nt: TGTGCCAGAAGCGTCACGGAAGTGAACTATGGCTACACCTTC
v_call: TRBV5-3
d_call: .
j_call: TRBJ1-2
clone_size: .